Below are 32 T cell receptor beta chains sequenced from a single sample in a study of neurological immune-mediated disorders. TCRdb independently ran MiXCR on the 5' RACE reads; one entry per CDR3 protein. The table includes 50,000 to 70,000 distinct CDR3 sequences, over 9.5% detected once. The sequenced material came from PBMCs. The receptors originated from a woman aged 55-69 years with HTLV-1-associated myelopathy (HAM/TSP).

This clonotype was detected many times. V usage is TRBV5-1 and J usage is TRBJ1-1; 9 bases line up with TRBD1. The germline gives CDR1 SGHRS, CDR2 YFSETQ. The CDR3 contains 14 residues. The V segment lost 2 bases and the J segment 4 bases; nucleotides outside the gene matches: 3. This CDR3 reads CASSFGTGSTEAFF. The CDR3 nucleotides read TGCGCCAGCAGCTTCGGGACAGGGAGCACTGAAGCTTTCTTT.

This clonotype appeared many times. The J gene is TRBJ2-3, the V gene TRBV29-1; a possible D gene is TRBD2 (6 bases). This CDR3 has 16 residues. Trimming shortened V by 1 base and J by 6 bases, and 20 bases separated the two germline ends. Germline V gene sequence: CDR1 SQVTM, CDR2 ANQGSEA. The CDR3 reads CSVEGGAEARGDTQYF. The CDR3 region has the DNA TGCAGCGTTGAAGGGGGAGCGGAAGCACGGGGGGATACGCAGTATTTT.

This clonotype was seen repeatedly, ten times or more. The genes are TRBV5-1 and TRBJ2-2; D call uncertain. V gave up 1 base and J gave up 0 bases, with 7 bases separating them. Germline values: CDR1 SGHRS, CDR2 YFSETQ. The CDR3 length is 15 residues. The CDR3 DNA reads TGCGCCAGCAGCTTGCTACCAGCGAACACCGGGGAGCTGTTTTTT. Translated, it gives CASSLLPANTGELFF.

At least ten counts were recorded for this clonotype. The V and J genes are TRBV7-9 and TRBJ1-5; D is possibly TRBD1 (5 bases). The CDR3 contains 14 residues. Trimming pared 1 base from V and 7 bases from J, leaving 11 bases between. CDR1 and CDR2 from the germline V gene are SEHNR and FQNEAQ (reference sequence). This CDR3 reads CASSLGPGDQPQHF. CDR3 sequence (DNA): TGTGCCAGCAGCTTAGGGCCGGGGGACCAGCCCCAGCATTTT.

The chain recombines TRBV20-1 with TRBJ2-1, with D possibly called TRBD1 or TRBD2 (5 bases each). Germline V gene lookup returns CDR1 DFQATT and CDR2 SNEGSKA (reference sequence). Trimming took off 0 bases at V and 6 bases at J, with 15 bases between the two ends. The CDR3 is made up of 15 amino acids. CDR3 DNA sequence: TGCAGTGCTAGAGATGCGCTACCTGGGGGCAATGAGCAGTTCTTC. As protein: CSARDALPGGNEQFF.

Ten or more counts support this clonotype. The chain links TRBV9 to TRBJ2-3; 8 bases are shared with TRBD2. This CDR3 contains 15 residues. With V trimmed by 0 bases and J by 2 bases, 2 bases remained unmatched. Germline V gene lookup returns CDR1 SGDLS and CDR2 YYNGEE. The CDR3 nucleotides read TGTGCCAGCAGCGTAGAGGGACTAGTCACAGATACGCAGTATTTT. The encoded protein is CASSVEGLVTDTQYF.

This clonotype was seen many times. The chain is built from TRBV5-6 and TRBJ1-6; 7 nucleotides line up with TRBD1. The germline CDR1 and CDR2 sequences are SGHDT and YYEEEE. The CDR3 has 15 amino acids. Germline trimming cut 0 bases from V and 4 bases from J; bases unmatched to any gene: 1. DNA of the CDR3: TGTGCCAGCAGCTTGGAGGGACAGTATAATTCACCCCTCCACTTT. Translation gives CASSLEGQYNSPLHF.

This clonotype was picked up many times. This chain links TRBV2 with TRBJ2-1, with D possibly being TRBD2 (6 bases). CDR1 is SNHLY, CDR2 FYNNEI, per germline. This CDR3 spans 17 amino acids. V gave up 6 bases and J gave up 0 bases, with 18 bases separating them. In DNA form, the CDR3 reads TGTGCCAGCAGGAAGGAGGGACTCCCGGGCTCCTACAATGAGCAGTTCTTC. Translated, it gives CASRKEGLPGSYNEQFF.

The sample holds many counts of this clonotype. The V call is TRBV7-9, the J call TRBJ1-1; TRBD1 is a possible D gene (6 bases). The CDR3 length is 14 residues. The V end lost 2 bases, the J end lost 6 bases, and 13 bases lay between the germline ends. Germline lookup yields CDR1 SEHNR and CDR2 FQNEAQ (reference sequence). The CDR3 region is CASSLWGAMAEAFF. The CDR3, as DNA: TGTGCCAGCAGCTTATGGGGGGCGATGGCTGAAGCTTTCTTT.

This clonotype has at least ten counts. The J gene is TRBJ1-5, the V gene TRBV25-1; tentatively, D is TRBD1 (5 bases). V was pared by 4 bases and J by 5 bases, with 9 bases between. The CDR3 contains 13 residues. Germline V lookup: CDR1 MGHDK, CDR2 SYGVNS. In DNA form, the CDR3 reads TGTGCCAGCAGTGGACAGAGGGATCAGCCCCAGCATTTT. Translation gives CASSGQRDQPQHF.

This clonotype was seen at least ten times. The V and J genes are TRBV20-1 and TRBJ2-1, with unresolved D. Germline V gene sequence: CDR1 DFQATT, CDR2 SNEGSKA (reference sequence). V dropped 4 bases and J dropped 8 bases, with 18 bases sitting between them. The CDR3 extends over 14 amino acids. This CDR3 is CSATTPGSFYEQFF. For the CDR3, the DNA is TGCAGTGCTACCACCCCGGGTTCTTTCTATGAGCAGTTCTTC.

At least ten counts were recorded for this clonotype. CDR3 in amino acids: CASSPKGARGTSGYEQYF. The DNA of the CDR3 is TGTGCCAGCAGCCCCAAGGGGGCCCGGGGGACTAGCGGCTACGAGCAGTACTTC. The chain links TRBV7-3 to TRBJ2-7; 11 bases map to TRBD2. The germline V gene has CDR1 SGHTA and CDR2 FQGTGA. The CDR3 is 18 residues long. V trimming: 5 bases; J trimming: 3 bases; junction bases outside the gene matches: 15.

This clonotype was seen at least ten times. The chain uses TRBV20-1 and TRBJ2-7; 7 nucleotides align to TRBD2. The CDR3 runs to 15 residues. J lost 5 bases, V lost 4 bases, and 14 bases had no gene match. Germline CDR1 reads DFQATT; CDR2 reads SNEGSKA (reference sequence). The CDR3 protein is CSAIPWREGHHEQYF. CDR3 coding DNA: TGCAGTGCTATCCCTTGGAGGGAGGGCCACCACGAGCAGTACTTC.

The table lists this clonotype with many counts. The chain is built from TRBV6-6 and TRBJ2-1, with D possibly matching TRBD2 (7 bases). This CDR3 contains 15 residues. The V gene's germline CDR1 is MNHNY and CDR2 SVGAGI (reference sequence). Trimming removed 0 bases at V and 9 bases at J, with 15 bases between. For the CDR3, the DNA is TGTGCCAGCAGTTACTCGAGGGGGAGGGCCAGTGAGCAGTTCTTC. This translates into CASSYSRGRASEQFF.

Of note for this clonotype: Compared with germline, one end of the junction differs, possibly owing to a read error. The CDR3 bases are TGTGTCACCAGTGTTGGCGGGAGGGGAACCTACAACGAGCAGTTCTTC. Translated: CVTSVGGRGTYNEQFF. The chain has TRBV24-1 and TRBJ2-1; 9 bases are shared with TRBD2. Germline loops: CDR1 KGHDR, CDR2 SFDVKD. The CDR3 consists of 16 residues.

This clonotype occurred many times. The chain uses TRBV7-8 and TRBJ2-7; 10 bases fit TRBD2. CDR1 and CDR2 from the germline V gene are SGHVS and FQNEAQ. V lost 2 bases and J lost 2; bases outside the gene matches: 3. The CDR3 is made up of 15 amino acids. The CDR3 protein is CASSLRSGRAYEQYF. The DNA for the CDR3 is TGTGCCAGCAGCTTAAGGAGCGGGAGGGCCTACGAGCAGTACTTC.

The CDR3, as DNA: TGTGCCAGCAGCCCCGATGCGAACTCTGGAAACACCATATATTTT. Its translation is CASSPDANSGNTIYF. The chain carries TRBV7-2 and TRBJ1-3; D ambiguous. CDR3 length: 15 amino acids. Germline-derived CDR1 and CDR2 are SGHTA and FQGNSA. Trimming removed 5 bases at V and 0 bases at J, with 11 bases between.

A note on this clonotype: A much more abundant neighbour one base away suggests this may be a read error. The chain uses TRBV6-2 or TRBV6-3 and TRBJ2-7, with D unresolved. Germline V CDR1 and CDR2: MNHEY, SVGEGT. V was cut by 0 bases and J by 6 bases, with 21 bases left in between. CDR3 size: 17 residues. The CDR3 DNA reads TGTGCCAGCAGTTACTCGTACGACGGACCCACTTGTTTCGAGCAGTACTTC. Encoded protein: CASSYSYDGPTCFEQYF.

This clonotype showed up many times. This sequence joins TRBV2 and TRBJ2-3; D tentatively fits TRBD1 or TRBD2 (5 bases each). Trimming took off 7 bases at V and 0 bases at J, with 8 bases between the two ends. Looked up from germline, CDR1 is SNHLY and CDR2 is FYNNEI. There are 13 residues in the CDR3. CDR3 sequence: CASNRDSTDTQYF. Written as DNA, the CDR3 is TGTGCCAGCAACCGGGACAGCACAGATACGCAGTATTTT.

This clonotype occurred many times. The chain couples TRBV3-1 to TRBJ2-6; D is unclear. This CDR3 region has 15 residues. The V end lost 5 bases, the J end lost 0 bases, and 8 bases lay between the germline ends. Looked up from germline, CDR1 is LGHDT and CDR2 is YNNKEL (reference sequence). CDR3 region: CASSTQSSGANVLTF. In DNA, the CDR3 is TGTGCCAGCAGCACGCAGAGCTCTGGGGCCAACGTCCTGACTTTC.

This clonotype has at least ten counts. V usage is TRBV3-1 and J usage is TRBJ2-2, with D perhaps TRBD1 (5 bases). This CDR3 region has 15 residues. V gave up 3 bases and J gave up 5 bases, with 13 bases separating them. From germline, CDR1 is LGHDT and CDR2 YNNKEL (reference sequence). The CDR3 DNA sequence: TGTGCCAGCAGCCATAGGCAGGGCCCGACCGGGGAGCTGTTTTTT. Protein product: CASSHRQGPTGELFF.

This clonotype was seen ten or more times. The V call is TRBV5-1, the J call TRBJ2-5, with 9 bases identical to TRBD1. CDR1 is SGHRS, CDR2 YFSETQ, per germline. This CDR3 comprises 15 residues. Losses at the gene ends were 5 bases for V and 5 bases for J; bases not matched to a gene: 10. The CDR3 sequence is CASRPTGTGRETQYF. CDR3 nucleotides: TGCGCCAGCAGACCGACCGGGACAGGGCGGGAGACCCAGTACTTC.

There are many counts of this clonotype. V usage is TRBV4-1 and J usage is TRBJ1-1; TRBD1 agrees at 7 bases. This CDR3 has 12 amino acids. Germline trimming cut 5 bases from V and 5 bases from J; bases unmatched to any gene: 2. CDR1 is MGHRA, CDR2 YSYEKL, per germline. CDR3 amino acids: CASSTGDTEAFF. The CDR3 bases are TGCGCCAGCAGCACAGGGGATACTGAAGCTTTCTTT.

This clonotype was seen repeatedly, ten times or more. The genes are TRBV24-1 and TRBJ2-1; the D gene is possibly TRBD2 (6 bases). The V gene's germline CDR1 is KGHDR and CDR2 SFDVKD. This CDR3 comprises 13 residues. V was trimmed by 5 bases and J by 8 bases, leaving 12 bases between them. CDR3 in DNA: TGTGCCACCAGTGCTAGACTAGTAGATGAGCAGTTCTTC. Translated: CATSARLVDEQFF.

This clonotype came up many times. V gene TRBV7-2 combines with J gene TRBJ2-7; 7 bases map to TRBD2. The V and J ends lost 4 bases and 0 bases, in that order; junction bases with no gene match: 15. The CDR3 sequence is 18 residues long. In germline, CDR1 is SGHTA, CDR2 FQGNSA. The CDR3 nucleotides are TGTGCCAGCAGCTCCCTTCCACCGGGACTATACTACTCCTACGAGCAGTACTTC. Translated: CASSSLPPGLYYSYEQYF. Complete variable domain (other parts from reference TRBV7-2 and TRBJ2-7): GAGVSQSPSNKVTEKGKDVELRCDPISGHTALYWYRQSLGQGLEFLIYFQGNSAPDKSGLPSDRFSAERTGGSVSTLTIQRTQQEDSAVYLCASSSLPPGLYYSYEQYFGPGTRLTVT.

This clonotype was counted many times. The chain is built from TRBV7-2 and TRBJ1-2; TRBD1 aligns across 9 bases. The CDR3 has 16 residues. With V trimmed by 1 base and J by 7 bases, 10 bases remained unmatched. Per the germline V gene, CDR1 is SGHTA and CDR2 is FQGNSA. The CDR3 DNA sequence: TGTGCCAGCAGCTTAGACGCCGGGACAGGGTCTGGTGGCTACACCTTC. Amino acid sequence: CASSLDAGTGSGGYTF.

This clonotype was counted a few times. The CDR3 reads CASSYPGQGGTEAFF. In DNA, the CDR3 is TGTGCCAGCAGCTATCCGGGACAGGGAGGCACTGAAGCTTTCTTT. The V gene is TRBV5-4, the J gene TRBJ1-1; 9 bases map to TRBD1. Trimming at V came to 3 bases and at J to 4 bases, leaving 7 bases not matched to a gene. This CDR3 comprises 15 residues. From germline, CDR1 is SGHNT and CDR2 YYREEE (reference sequence).

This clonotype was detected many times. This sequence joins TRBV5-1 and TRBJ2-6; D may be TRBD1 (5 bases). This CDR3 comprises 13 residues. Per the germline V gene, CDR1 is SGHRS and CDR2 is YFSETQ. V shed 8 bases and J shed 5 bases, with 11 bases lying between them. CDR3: CASRAGRANVLTF. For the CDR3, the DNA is TGCGCCAGTCGGGCAGGGCGGGCCAACGTCCTGACTTTC.

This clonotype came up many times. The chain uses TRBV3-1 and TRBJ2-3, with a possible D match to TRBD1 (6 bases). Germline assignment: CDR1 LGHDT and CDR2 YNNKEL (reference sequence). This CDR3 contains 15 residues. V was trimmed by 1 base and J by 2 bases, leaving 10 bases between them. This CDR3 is CASSQARTDTDTQYF. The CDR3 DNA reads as TGTGCCAGCAGCCAAGCGCGGACAGACACAGATACGCAGTATTTT.

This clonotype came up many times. CDR3 bases: TGTGCCATCAGTGAGTCACTATCGGCAGGAATCTATGGCTACACCTTC. As protein: CAISESLSAGIYGYTF. The chain couples TRBV10-3 to TRBJ1-2; D unclear. V was cut by 0 bases and J by 4 bases, with 15 bases left in between. The CDR3 is 16 amino acids. Germline V gives CDR1 ENHRY, CDR2 SYGVKD.

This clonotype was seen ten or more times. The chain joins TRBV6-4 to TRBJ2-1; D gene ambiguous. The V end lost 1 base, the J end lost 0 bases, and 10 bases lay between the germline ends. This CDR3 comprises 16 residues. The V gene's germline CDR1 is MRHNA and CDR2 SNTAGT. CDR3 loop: CASSDLDPSSYNEQFF. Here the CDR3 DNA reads TGTGCCAGCAGTGACTTGGACCCGAGCTCCTACAATGAGCAGTTCTTC.

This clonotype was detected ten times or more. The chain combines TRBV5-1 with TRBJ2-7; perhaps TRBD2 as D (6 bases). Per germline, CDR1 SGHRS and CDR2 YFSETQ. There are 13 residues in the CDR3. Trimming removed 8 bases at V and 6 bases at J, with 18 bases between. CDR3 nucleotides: TGCGCCAGACCCGGGACTCCACTGCCCGAGCAGTACTTC. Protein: CARPGTPLPEQYF.